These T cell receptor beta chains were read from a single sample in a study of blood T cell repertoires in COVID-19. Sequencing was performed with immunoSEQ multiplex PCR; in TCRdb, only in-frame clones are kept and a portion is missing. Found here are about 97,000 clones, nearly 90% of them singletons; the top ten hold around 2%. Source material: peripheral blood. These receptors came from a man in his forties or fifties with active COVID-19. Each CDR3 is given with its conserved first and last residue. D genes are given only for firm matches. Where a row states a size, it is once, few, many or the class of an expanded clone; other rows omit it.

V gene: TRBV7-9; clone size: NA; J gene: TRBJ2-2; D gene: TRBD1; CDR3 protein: CASTMDRDNTGELFF; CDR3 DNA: TGTGCCAGCACCATGGACAGGGACAACACCGGGGAGCTGTTTTTT
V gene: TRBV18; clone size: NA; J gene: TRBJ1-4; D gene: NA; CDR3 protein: CASSPLTGSNEKLFF; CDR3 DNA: TGTGCCAGCTCACCACTAACAGGGTCGAATGAAAAACTGTTTTTT
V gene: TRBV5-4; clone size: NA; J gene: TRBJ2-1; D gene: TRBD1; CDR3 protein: CASSWEGQGVEQFF; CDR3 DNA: TGTGCCAGCAGCTGGGAGGGACAGGGTGTTGAGCAGTTCTTC
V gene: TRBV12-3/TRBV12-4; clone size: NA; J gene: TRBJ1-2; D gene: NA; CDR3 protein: CASSFSGSHGYTF; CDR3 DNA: TGTGCCAGCAGTTTTAGCGGGTCCCATGGCTACACCTTC
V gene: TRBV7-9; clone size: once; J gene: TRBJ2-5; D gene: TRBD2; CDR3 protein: CASTPGRNQETQYF; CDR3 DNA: TGTGCCAGCACACCCGGGAGGAATCAAGAGACCCAGTACTTC
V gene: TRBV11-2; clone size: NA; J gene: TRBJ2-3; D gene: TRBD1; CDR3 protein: CASSLDPKTGTYF; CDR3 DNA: TGTGCCAGCAGCTTAGATCCTAAGACAGGGACGTATTTT
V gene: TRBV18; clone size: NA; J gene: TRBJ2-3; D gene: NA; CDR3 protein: CASSPRREPGVTDTQYF; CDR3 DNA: TGTGCCAGCTCACCACGCCGGGAACCAGGGGTCACAGATACGCAGTATTTT
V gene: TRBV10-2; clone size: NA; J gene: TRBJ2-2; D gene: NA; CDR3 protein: CASSEGAETGELFF; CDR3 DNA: TGCGCCAGCAGTGAAGGGGCTGAGACCGGGGAGCTGTTTTTT
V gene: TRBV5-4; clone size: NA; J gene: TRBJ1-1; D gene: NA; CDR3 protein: CASSLGGVGGTEAFF; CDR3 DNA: TGTGCCAGCAGCTTGGGGGGCGTGGGGGGAACTGAAGCTTTCTTT
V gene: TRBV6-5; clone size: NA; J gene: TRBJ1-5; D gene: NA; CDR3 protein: CASRGDKGQPQHF; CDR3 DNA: TGTGCCAGCCGAGGGGACAAAGGGCAGCCCCAGCATTTT